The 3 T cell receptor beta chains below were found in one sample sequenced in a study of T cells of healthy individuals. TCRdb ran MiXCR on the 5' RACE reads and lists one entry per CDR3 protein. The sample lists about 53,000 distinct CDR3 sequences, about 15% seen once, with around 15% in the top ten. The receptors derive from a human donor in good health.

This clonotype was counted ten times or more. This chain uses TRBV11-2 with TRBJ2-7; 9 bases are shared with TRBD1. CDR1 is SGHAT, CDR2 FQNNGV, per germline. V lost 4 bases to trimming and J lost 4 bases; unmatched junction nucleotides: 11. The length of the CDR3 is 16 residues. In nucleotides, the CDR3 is TGTGCCAGCAGCTCGGGCAGGACAGGGGATGGGTACGAGCAGTACTTC. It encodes CASSSGRTGDGYEQYF.

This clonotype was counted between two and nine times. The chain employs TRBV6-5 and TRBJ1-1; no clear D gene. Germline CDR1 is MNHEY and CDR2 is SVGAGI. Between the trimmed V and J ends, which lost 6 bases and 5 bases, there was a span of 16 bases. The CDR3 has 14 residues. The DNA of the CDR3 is TGTGCCAGCAGCCTAAATAGGATCGGTACTGAAGCTTTCTTT. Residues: CASSLNRIGTEAFF.

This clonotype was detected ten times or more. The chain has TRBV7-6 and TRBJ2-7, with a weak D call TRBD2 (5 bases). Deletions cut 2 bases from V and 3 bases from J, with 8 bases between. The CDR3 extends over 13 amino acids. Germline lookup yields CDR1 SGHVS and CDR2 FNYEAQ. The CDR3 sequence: CASSLTGYYEQYF. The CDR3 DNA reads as TGTGCCAGCAGCTTAACGGGGTACTACGAGCAGTACTTC. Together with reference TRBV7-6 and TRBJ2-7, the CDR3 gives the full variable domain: GAGVSQSPRYKVTKRGQDVALRCDPISGHVSLYWYRQALGQGPEFLTYFNYEAQQDKSGLPNDRFSAERPEGSISTLTIQRTEQRDSAMYRCASSLTGYYEQYFGPGTRLTVT.